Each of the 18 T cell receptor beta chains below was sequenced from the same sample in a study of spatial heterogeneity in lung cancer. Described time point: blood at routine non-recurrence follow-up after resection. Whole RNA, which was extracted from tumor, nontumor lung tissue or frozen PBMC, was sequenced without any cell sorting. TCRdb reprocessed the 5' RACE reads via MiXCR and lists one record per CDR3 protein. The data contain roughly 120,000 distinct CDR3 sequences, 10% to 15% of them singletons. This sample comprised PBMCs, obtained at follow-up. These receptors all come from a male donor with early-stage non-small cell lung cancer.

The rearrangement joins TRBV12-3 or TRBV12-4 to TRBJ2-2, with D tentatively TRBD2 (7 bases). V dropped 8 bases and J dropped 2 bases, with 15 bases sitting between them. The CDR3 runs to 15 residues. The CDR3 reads CASAAGAYNTGELFF. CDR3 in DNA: TGTGCCAGCGCGGCGGGGGCTTATAACACCGGGGAGCTGTTTTTT.

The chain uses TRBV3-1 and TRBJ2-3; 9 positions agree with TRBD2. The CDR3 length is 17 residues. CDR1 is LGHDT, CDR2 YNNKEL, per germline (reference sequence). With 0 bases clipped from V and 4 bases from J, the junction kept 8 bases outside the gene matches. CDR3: CASSQDRGTSIADTQYF. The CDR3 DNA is TGTGCCAGCAGCCAAGACCGTGGGACTAGCATTGCAGATACGCAGTATTTT.

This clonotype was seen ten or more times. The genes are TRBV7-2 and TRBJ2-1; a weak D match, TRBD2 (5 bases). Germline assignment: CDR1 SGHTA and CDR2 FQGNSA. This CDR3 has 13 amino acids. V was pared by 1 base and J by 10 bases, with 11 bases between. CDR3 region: CASSLGAGSEQFF. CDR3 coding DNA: TGTGCCAGCAGCTTAGGGGCGGGTAGCGAGCAGTTCTTC.

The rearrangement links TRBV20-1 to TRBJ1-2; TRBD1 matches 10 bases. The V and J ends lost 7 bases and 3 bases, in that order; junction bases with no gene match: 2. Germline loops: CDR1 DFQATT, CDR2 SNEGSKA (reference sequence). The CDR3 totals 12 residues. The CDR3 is CSEGTGDYGYTF. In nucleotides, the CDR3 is TGCAGTGAAGGGACAGGGGACTATGGCTACACCTTC.

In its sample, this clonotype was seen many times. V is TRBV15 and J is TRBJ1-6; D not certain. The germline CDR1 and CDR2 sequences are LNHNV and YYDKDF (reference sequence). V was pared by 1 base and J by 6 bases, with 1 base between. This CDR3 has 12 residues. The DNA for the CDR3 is TGTGCCACCAGCAGAGCTAATTCACCCCTCCACTTT. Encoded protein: CATSRANSPLHF.

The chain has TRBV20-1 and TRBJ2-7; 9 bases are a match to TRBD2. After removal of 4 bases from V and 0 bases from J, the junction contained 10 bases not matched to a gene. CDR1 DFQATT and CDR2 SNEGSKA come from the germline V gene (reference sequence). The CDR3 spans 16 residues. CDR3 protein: CSAKPSSRGGSYEQYF. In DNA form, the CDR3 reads TGCAGTGCTAAGCCCTCCTCGCGGGGGGGCTCCTACGAGCAGTACTTC.

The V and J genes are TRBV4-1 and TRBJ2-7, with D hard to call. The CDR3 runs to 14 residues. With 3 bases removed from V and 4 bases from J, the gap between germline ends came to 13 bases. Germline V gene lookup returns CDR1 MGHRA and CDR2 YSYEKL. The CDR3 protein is CASSQAIYPYEQYF. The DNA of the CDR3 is TGCGCCAGCAGCCAGGCTATCTATCCTTACGAGCAGTACTTC.

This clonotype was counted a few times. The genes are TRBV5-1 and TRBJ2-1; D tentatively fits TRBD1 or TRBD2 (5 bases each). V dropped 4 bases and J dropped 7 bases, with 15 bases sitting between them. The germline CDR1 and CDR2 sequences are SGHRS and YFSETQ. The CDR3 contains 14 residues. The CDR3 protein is CASSRAVRENEQFF. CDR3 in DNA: TGCGCCAGCAGCAGGGCGGTCAGGGAGAATGAGCAGTTCTTC.

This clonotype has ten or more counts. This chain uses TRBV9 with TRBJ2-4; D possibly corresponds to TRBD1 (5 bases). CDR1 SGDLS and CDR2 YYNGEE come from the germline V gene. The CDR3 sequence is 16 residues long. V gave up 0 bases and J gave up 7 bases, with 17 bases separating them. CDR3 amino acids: CASSVDQGRRSNIQYF. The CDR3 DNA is TGTGCCAGCAGCGTAGACCAGGGCCGGCGATCGAACATTCAGTACTTC.

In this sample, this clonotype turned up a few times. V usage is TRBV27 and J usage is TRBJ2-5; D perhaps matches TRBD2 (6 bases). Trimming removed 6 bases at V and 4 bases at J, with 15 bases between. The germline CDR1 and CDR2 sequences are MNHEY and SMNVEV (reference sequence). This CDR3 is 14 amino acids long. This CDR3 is CASRGGRGRETQYF. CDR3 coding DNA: TGTGCCAGCAGGGGGGGACGCGGCCGAGAGACCCAGTACTTC.

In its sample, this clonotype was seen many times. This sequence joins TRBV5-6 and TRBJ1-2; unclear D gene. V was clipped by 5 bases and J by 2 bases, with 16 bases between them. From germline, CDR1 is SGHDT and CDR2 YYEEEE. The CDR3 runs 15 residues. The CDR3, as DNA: TGTGCCAGCAGTACCTGGGTCATCCGGAACTATGGCTACACCTTC. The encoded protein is CASSTWVIRNYGYTF.

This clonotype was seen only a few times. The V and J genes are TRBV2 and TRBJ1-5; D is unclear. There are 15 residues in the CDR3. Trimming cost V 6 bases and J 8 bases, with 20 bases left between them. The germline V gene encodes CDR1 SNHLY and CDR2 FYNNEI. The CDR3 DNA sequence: TGTGCCAGCAGGCCCGAGGTGGGGTTGAATAAGCCCCAGCATTTT. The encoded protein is CASRPEVGLNKPQHF.

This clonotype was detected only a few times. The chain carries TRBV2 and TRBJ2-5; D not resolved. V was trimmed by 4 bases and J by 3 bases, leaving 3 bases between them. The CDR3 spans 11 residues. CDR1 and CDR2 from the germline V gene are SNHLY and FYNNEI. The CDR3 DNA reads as TGTGCCAGCAGTGCTGAAGAGACCCAGTACTTC. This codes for CASSAEETQYF.

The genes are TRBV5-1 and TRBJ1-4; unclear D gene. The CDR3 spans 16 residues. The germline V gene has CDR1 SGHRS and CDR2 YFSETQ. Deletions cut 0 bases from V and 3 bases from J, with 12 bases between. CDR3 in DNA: TGCGCCAGCAGCTTGGTCGTGGCTTCGGCTAATGAAAAACTGTTTTTT. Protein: CASSLVVASANEKLFF.

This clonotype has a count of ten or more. CDR3 DNA sequence: TGCAGTGCTGTCCGAAGCGGGGGGGCGGACGGGGAGCTGTTTTTT. As protein: CSAVRSGGADGELFF. This chain links TRBV20-1 with TRBJ2-2; TRBD2 matches at 10 bases. The CDR3 covers 15 residues. Germline V CDR1 and CDR2: DFQATT, SNEGSKA (reference sequence). V was pared by 5 bases and J by 7 bases, with 10 bases of the junction left unmatched.

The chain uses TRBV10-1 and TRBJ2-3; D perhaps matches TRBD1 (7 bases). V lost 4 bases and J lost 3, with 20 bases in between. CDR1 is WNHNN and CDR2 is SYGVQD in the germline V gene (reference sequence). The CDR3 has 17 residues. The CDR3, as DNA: TGCGCCAGCAGTGTAGGGTGGCCAGGGGGGATGACAGATACGCAGTATTTT. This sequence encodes CASSVGWPGGMTDTQYF.

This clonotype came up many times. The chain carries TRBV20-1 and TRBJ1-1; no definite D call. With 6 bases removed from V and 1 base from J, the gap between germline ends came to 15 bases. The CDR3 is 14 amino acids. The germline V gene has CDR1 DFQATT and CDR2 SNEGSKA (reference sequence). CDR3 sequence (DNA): TGCAGTGCCGATAAAAGGGCGAGGAACACTGAAGCTTTCTTT. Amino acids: CSADKRARNTEAFF.

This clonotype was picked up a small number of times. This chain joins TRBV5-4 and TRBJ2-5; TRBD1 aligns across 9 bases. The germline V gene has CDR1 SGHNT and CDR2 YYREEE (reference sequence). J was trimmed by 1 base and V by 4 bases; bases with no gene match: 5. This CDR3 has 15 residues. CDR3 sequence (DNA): TGTGCCAGCAGCCCACCGGGACAGGGCCAAGAGACCCAGTACTTC. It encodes CASSPPGQGQETQYF.